This T cell receptor beta chain was captured in a study of OX40 agonist ivuxolimab in advanced cancers. About this clone: The antigen remains unidentified.

Study-wide findings and caveats: Averaged across samples, CD8+ T cells carried more expanded clones than CD4+ did.

V lost 1 base, J lost 6 bases, and 10 bases stayed unmatched. Germline V gene data show CDR1 as SNHLY and CDR2 as FYNNEI. The CDR3 has 17 amino acids. Here immunoSEQ multiplex PCR was the method, and the copy in TCRdb shows in-frame clones only, minus some. The sample contains about 47,000 clones, around four fifths of which appear only once. J is TRBJ2-3 and V is TRBV2; 10 bases fit TRBD2. The sequenced sample was CD4+ or CD8+ T cells sorted from blood, obtained in a trial of the OX40 agonist ivuxolimab. The receptor was isolated from an adult with an advanced solid tumor such as melanoma, head and neck, liver or kidney cancer. The CDR3 DNA reads TGTGCCAGCAGTGAAGAAGGCAGCGGGGGGGCCTTGGATACGCAGTATTTT. This translates into CASSEEGSGGALDTQYF.